Following are 24 T cell receptor beta chains from one sample sequenced in a study of blood T cell repertoires in COVID-19. The repertoire was sequenced with immunoSEQ multiplex PCR; TCRdb's copy has only in-frame clones and lacks some. Of around 440,000 clones in the sample, around 89% were seen once. Sequencing input: peripheral blood. Source of these receptors: a woman aged 45 to 65 with COVID-19, enrolled during active disease.

The chain recombines TRBV10-3 with TRBJ2-6; 7 bases fit TRBD1. Germline V gives CDR1 ENHRY, CDR2 SYGVKD. This CDR3 is built from 17 residues. V lost 2 bases, J lost 0 bases, and 4 bases stayed unmatched. This CDR3 is CAISERGQSSGANVLTF. As DNA, the CDR3 is TGTGCCATCAGTGAGCGGGGACAGAGCTCTGGGGCCAACGTCCTGACTTTC.

The chain couples TRBV9 to TRBJ2-1; 7 positions match TRBD2. The germline V gene has CDR1 SGDLS and CDR2 YYNGEE. The CDR3 totals 15 residues. Trimming took 4 bases from V and 7 from J; bases not matched to a gene: 11. The CDR3 DNA is TGTGCCAGCAGCTCCGGGGTGGTAGCGGGTAATGAGCAGTTCTTC. Translating gives CASSSGVVAGNEQFF.

CDR3 region: CASSSGQPWYEQFF. Written as DNA, the CDR3 is TGTGCCAGCAGTTCGGGACAGCCCTGGTATGAGCAGTTCTTC. The gene calls are TRBV9 and TRBJ2-1, with TRBD1 matching over 7 bases. The CDR3 loop spans 14 amino acids. J lost 8 bases, V lost 5 bases, and 10 bases had no gene match. The germline gives CDR1 SGDLS, CDR2 YYNGEE.

This clone was seen only a few times. This chain uses TRBV5-1 with TRBJ2-3; 8 bases agree with TRBD2. From germline, CDR1 is SGHRS and CDR2 YFSETQ. The CDR3 runs 15 residues. V lost 1 base and J lost 3; bases outside the gene matches: 4. CDR3 sequence: CASSLSGGTTDTQYF. The DNA of the CDR3 is TGCGCCAGCAGCTTGAGCGGGGGCACTACAGATACGCAGTATTTT.

The chain uses TRBV6-1 and TRBJ1-3; D gene ambiguous. The germline gives CDR1 MNHNS, CDR2 SASEGT. V was trimmed by 2 bases and J by 14 bases, leaving 16 bases between them. The CDR3 has 13 residues. Here the CDR3 reads CASSESSVVLLYF. CDR3 nucleotides: TGTGCCAGCAGTGAATCCTCAGTCGTGTTGTTATATTTT.

The CDR3 DNA reads TGTGCCAGCAGCTTAGAACCGTCGGTATCCTACGAGCAGTACTTC. It is translated as CASSLEPSVSYEQYF. The chain carries TRBV11-1 and TRBJ2-7; D unclear. The CDR3 has 15 residues. Trimming took 1 base from V and 1 from J, leaving 11 bases between them. Germline V gene data show CDR1 as SGHAT and CDR2 as FQDESV (reference sequence).

V and J are TRBV6-1 and TRBJ2-7; tentatively, D is TRBD2 (6 bases). The germline V gene encodes CDR1 MNHNS and CDR2 SASEGT. The CDR3 consists of 14 residues. The V end was cut by 3 bases, the J end by 3 bases, with 12 bases between. The CDR3 DNA reads TGTGCCAGCAGTGAGGAGGGGCTACTCTACGAGCAGTACTTC. Its translation: CASSEEGLLYEQYF.

This clone turned up a few times. V gene TRBV3-1 (or the pseudogene TRBV3-2) combines with J gene TRBJ1-1; 7 bases map to TRBD1. The J segment lost 8 bases and the V segment lost 1 base, leaving 4 bases of the junction unmatched. Germline-derived CDR1 and CDR2 are LGHDT and YNNKEL (reference sequence). The CDR3 is 13 residues long. Here the CDR3 reads CASSQAVTGEAFF. CDR3 nucleotides: TGTGCCAGCAGCCAAGCGGTGACAGGGGAAGCTTTCTTT.

The rearrangement uses TRBV7-9 and TRBJ2-7; no clear D. This CDR3 spans 13 amino acids. V dropped 5 bases and J dropped 4 bases, with 12 bases sitting between them. Germline CDR1 reads SEHNR; CDR2 reads FQNEAQ (reference sequence). The CDR3 nucleotides are TGTGCCAGCAGCCCCTTCCCTAGGTACGAGCAGTACTTC. Translated: CASSPFPRYEQYF.

This clone showed up just once. This chain links TRBV6-5 with TRBJ1-6; no clear D. The CDR3 length is 13 residues. The V and J ends lost 7 bases and 5 bases respectively, with 9 bases between them. Germline V gives CDR1 MNHEY, CDR2 SVGAGI. CDR3 residues: CASMYGNNSPLHF. Here the CDR3 DNA reads TGTGCCAGCATGTACGGTAATAATTCACCCCTCCACTTT.

V is TRBV3-1 (or the pseudogene TRBV3-2) and J is TRBJ1-1, with 7 bases that match TRBD1. Per germline, CDR1 LGHDT and CDR2 YNNKEL (reference sequence). The V and J ends lost 4 bases and 5 bases, in that order; junction bases with no gene match: 13. CDR3 length: 16 residues. CDR3 residues: CASSRKRTQGNTEAFF. The DNA of the CDR3 is TGTGCCAGCAGCCGTAAACGAACACAGGGGAATACTGAAGCTTTCTTT.

The chain joins TRBV6-5 to TRBJ1-1; a weak D match, TRBD1 (6 bases). CDR1 MNHEY and CDR2 SVGAGI come from the germline V gene. The V end was cut by 8 bases, the J end by 4 bases, with 14 bases between. The CDR3 contains 13 residues. The CDR3 is CASSNGGLTEAFF. The DNA of the CDR3 is TGTGCCAGCTCTAACGGGGGGCTCACTGAAGCTTTCTTT.

The sample holds a few counts of this clone. Other nucleotide sequences from this sample produce the same CDR3. V usage is TRBV12-3 or TRBV12-4 and J usage is TRBJ1-1; D possibly corresponds to TRBD1 (5 bases). The CDR3 length is 13 residues. V was clipped by 3 bases and J by 1 base, with 6 bases between them. CDR3 region: CASSLTANTEAFF. The CDR3 DNA reads as TGTGCCAGCAGTTTGACAGCGAACACTGAAGCTTTCTTT.

This sequence joins TRBV4-1 and TRBJ1-5; the D is unclear. The V gene's germline CDR1 is MGHRA and CDR2 YSYEKL. The CDR3 consists of 12 residues. The V gene lost 3 bases and the J gene lost 7 bases, with 7 bases spanning the gap. CDR3 in DNA: TGCGCCAGCAGCCACGGGAACCAGCCCCAGCATTTT. Amino acids: CASSHGNQPQHF.

The sample holds one count of this clone. V gene TRBV12-3 or TRBV12-4 combines with J gene TRBJ1-1; 8 bases align to TRBD1. Losses at the gene ends were 4 bases for V and 10 bases for J; bases not matched to a gene: 5. This CDR3 is built from 12 residues. The CDR3 sequence is CASSSRTGIAFF. As DNA, the CDR3 is TGTGCCAGCAGTTCGCGGACAGGGATAGCTTTCTTT.

This chain uses TRBV30 with TRBJ1-1; D unclear. V gave up 0 bases and J gave up 1 base, with 6 bases separating them. The CDR3 has 13 amino acids. CDR1 is GTSNPN, CDR2 SVGIG, per germline (reference sequence). This CDR3 is CAWSVSPNTEAFF. The CDR3 region has the DNA TGTGCCTGGAGTGTAAGCCCGAACACTGAAGCTTTCTTT.

V is TRBV6-6 and J is TRBJ1-2; the D gene is possibly TRBD1 (6 bases). This CDR3 has 14 amino acids. V lost 8 bases to trimming and J lost 4 bases, with 17 bases between them. Germline CDR1 and CDR2: MNHNY and SVGAGI (reference sequence). The CDR3 here is CASRFTTGLYGYTF. As DNA, the CDR3 is TGTGCCAGCCGTTTCACGACAGGACTCTATGGCTACACCTTC.

The V call is TRBV15, the J call TRBJ1-5, with D possibly matching TRBD1 (6 bases). This CDR3 has 15 amino acids. The germline V gene has CDR1 LNHNV and CDR2 YYDKDF (reference sequence). Between the trimmed V and J ends, which lost 3 bases and 5 bases, there was a span of 14 bases. The CDR3 reads CATSRGAQGDQPQHF. For the CDR3, the DNA is TGTGCCACCAGCAGGGGAGCACAGGGTGATCAGCCCCAGCATTTT.

V and J are TRBV27 and TRBJ1-2, with TRBD1 matching 8 bases. With 5 bases clipped from V and 4 bases from J, the junction kept 9 bases outside the gene matches. The CDR3 covers 15 residues. The germline V gene encodes CDR1 MNHEY and CDR2 SMNVEV (reference sequence). DNA of the CDR3: TGTGCCAGCAGTCGCATAGGACAGGGAGTCTATGGCTACACCTTC. It encodes CASSRIGQGVYGYTF.

CDR3 region: CASSEGQGAHGYTF. The CDR3, as DNA: TGTGCCAGCAGCGAAGGACAGGGGGCGCATGGCTACACCTTC. V and J are TRBV7-9 and TRBJ1-2; 11 bases are a match to TRBD1. The CDR3 covers 14 residues. The germline V gene encodes CDR1 SEHNR and CDR2 FQNEAQ (reference sequence). V shed 5 bases, J shed 6 bases, and the junction held 5 bases outside the gene matches.

The chain links TRBV5-4 to TRBJ2-1; possible D gene TRBD2, 5 bases. V lost 4 bases, J lost 7 bases, and 15 bases lay in between. The CDR3 spans 14 residues. Germline V lookup: CDR1 SGHNT, CDR2 YYREEE (reference sequence). The CDR3 loop reads CASSQEVRQNEQFF. The CDR3 DNA reads TGTGCCAGCAGCCAGGAGGTCAGGCAGAATGAGCAGTTCTTC.

Note on this clone: In the same sample, other DNA sequences code for this CDR3. V is TRBV18 and J is TRBJ1-2, with 7 bases fitting TRBD1. Germline CDR1 reads KGHSH; CDR2 reads LQKENI. V shed 2 bases, J shed 0 bases, and the junction held 0 bases outside the gene matches. The CDR3 contains 14 residues. CDR3 residues: CASSPGTANYGYTF. CDR3 bases: TGTGCCAGCTCACCAGGGACAGCTAACTATGGCTACACCTTC.

V is TRBV6-5 and J is TRBJ1-5, with 7 bases aligning to TRBD1. The germline V gene has CDR1 MNHEY and CDR2 SVGAGI. The CDR3 covers 14 residues. The V gene end was trimmed by 6 bases and the J gene end by 2 bases; junction bases not matched to a gene: 4. The CDR3 DNA follows: TGTGCCAGCAGGTCCACAGGGGGCAATCAGCCCCAGCATTTT. Residues: CASRSTGGNQPQHF.

The chain recombines TRBV5-1 with TRBJ1-2; perhaps TRBD1 as D (5 bases). Germline V lookup: CDR1 SGHRS, CDR2 YFSETQ. The V and J ends lost 1 base and 2 bases respectively, with 9 bases between them. The length of the CDR3 is 14 residues. CDR3 region: CASSLQTENYGYTF. CDR3 nucleotides: TGCGCCAGCAGCTTGCAGACAGAAAACTATGGCTACACCTTC.